In its sample, the clone carrying this T cell receptor (beta chain) was seen a few times. What it binds is unknown. The CDR3 covers 16 residues. After removal of 3 bases from V and 6 bases from J, the junction contained 12 bases not matched to a gene. These data are taken from a study of T-cell memory formation after mild COVID-19. The study, taken as a whole, reports: Unconfirmed was the SARS-CoV-2 specificity of second-wave clones that peaked on day 37. The CD4+ clones that contracted clustered mainly within CM and EM, and the CD8+ clones concentrated in EMRA.

TCR alpha and TCR beta cDNA libraries carrying sample barcodes and UMIs were produced by 5'RACE using constant-segment primers. TCRdb analysed the 5' RACE reads with MiXCR anew, one entry per CDR3 protein. The table shows 220,000 or so distinct CDR3 sequences, with about 9.2% occurring only once. The source of this sequence is a man aged 18 to 30 who had mild COVID-19 (a few samples of this study predate the infection). Cell type and time point are not known. The chain combines TRBV12-3 or TRBV12-4 with TRBJ1-1; 8 positions agree with TRBD1. The sequenced sample was PBMCs or a T cell subset sorted from them (not recorded which). CDR3 bases: TGTGCCAGCAGTTTCCAGTGGTCAGGGGGCAGGGCTGAAGCTTTCTTT. Translating gives CASSFQWSGGRAEAFF.